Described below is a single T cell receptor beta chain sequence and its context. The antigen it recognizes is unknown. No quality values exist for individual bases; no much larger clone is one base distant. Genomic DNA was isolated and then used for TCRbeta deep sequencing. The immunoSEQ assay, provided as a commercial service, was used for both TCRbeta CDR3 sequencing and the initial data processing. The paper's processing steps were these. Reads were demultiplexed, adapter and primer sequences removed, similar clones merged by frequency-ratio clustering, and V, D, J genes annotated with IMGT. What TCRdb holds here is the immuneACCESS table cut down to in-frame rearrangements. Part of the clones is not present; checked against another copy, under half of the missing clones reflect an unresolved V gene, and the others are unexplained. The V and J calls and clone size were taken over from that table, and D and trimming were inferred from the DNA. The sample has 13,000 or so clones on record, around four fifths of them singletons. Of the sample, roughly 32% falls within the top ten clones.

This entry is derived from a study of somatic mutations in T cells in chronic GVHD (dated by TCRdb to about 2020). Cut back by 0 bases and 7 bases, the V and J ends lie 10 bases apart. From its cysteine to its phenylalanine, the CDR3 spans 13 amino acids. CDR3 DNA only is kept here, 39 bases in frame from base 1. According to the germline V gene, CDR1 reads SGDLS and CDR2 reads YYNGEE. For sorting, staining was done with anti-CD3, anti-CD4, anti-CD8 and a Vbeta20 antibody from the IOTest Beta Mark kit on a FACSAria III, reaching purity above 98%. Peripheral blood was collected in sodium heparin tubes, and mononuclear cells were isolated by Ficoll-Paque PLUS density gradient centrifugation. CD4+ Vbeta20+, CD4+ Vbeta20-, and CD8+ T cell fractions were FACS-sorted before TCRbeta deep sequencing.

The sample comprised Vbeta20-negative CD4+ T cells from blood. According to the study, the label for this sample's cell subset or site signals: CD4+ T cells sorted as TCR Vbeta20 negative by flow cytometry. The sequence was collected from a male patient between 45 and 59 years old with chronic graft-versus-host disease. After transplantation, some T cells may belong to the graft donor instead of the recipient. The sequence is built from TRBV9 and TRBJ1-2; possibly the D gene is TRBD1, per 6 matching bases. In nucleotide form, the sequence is TGTGCCAGCAGCGTAGCCCGGGACACTGGCTACACCTTC. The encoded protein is CASSVARDTGYTF.